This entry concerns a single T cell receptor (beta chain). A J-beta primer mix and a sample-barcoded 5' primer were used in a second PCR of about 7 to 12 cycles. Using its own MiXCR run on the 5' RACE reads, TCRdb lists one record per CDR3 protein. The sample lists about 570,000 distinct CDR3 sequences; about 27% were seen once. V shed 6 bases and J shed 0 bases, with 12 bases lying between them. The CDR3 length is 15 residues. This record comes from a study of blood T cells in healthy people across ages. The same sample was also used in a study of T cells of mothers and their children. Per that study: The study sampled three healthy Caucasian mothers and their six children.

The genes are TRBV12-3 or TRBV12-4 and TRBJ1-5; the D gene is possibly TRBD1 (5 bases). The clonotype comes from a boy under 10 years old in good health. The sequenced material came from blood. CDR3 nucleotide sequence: TGTGCCAGCAGCCCGGGACGGCATAGCAATCAGCCCCAGCATTTT. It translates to CASSPGRHSNQPQHF.